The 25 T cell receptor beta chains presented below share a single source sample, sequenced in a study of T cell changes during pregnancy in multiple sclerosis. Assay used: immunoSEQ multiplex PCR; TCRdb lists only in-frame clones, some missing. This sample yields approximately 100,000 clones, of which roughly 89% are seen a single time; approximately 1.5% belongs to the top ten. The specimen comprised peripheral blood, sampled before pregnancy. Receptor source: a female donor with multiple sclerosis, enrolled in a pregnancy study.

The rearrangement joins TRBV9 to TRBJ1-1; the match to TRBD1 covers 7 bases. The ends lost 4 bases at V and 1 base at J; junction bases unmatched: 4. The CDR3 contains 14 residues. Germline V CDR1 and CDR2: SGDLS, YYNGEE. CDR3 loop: CASSPRTGNTEAFF. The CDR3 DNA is TGTGCCAGCAGCCCTCGGACAGGGAACACTGAAGCTTTCTTT.

CDR3 DNA: TGTGCCAGCAGCTTATACAGGGGGATCTCTAACACCGGGGAGCTGTTTTTT. Encoded protein: CASSLYRGISNTGELFF. V usage is TRBV7-8 and J usage is TRBJ2-2; 8 nucleotides match TRBD1. This CDR3 region has 17 residues. Per germline, CDR1 SGHVS and CDR2 FQNEAQ. With V trimmed by 2 bases and J by 2 bases, 7 bases remained unmatched.

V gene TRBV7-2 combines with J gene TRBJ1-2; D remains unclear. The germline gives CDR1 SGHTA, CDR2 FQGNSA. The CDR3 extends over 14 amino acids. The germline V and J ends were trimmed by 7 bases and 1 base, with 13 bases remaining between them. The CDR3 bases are TGTGCCAGCACCCACCGGAGTTTTAACTATGGCTACACCTTC. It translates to CASTHRSFNYGYTF.

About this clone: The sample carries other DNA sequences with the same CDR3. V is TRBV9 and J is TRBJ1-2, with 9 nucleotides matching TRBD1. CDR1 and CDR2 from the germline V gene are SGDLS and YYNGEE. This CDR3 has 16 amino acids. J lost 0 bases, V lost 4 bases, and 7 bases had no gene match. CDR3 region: CASSPRTGAANYGYTF. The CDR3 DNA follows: TGTGCCAGCAGCCCCCGGACAGGGGCCGCTAACTATGGCTACACCTTC. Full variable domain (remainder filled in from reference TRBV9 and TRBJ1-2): DSGVTQTPKHLITATGQRVTLRCSPRSGDLSVYWYQQSLDQGLQFLIQYYNGEERAKGNILERFSAQQFPDLHSELNLSSLELGDSALYFCASSPRTGAANYGYTFGSGTRLTVV.

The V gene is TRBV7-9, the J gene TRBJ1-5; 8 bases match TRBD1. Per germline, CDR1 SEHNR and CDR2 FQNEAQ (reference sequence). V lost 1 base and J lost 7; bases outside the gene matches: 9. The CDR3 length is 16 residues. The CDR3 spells CASSLGQGTSPQPQHF. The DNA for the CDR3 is TGTGCCAGCAGCTTAGGACAGGGGACTTCCCCCCAGCCCCAGCATTTT.

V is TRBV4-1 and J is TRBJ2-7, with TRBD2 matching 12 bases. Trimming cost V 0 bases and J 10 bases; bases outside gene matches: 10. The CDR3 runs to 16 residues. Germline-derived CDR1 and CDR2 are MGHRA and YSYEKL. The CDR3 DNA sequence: TGCGCCAGCAGCCAAGAATCATCACTAGCGGGGGGCCATCAGTACTTC. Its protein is CASSQESSLAGGHQYF.

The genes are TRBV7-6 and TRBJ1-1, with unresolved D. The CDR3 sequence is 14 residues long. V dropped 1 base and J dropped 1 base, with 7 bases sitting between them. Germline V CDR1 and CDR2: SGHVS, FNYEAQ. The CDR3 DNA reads TGTGCCAGCAGCTTAGTTGTAGCGAACACTGAAGCTTTCTTT. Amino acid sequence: CASSLVVANTEAFF.

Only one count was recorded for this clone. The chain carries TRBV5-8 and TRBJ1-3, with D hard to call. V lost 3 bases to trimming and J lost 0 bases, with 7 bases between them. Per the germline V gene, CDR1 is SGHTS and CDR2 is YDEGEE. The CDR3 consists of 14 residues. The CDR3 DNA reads TGTGCCAGCAGCTACACCACCTCTGGAAACACCATATATTTT. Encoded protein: CASSYTTSGNTIYF.

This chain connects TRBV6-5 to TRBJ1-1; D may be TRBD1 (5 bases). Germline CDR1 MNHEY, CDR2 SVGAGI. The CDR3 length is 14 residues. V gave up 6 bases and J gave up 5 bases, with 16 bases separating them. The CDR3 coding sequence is TGTGCCAGCAGAGAGCAGGGTCTGAGGACTGAAGCTTTCTTT. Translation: CASREQGLRTEAFF.

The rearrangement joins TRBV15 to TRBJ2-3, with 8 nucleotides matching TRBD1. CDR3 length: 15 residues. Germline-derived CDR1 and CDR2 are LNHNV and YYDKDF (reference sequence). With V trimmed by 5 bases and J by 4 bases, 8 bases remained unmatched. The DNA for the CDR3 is TGTGCCACCAGCCCGGAGGACAGGGTCGCAGATACGCAGTATTTT. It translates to CATSPEDRVADTQYF. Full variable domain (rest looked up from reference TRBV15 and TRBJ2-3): DAMVIQNPRYQVTQFGKPVTLSCSQTLNHNVMYWYQQKSSQAPKLLFHYYDKDFNNEADTPDNFQSRRPNTSFCFLDIRSPGLGDTAMYLCATSPEDRVADTQYFGPGTRLTVL.

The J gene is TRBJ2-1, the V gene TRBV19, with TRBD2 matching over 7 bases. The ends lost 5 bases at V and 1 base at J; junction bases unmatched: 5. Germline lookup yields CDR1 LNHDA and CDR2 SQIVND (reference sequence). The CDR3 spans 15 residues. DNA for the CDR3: TGTGCCAGTAGTCGTAGCGGGCCATCCTACAATGAGCAGTTCTTC. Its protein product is CASSRSGPSYNEQFF.

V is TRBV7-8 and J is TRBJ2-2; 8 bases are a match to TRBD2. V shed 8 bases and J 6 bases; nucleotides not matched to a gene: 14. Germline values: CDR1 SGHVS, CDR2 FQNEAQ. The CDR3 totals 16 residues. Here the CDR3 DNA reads TGTGCCAGCTTCCCGGGGGGGGCTGGGGCTGCCGGGGAGCTGTTTTTT. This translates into CASFPGGAGAAGELFF. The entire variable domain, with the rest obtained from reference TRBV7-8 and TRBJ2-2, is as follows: GAGVSQSPRYKVAKRGQDVALRCDPISGHVSLFWYQQALGQGPEFLTYFQNEAQLDKSGLPSDRFFAERPEGSVSTLKIQRTQQEDSAVYLCASFPGGAGAAGELFFGEGSRLTVL.

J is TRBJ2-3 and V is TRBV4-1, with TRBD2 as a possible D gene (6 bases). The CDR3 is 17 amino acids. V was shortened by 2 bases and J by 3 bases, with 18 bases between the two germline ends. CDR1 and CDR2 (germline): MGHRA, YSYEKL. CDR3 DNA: TGCGCCAGCAGCCAACCTAGGGACTCCCGCCGGACAGATACGCAGTATTTT. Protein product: CASSQPRDSRRTDTQYF.

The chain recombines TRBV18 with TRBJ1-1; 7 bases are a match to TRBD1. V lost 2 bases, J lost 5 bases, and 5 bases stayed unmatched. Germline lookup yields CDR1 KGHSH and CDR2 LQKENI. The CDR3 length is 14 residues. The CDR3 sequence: CASSPGQGVTEAFF. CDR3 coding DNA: TGTGCCAGCTCACCAGGGCAGGGGGTAACTGAAGCTTTCTTT.

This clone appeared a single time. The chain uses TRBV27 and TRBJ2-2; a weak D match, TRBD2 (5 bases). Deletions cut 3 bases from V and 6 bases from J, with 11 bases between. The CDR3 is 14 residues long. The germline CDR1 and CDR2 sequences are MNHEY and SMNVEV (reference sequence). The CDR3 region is CASSFSGWAGELFF. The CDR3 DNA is TGTGCCAGCAGTTTTTCGGGGTGGGCCGGGGAGCTGTTTTTT.

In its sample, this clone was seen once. The CDR3 DNA sequence: TGTGCCAGGAGACAGGGGGCTGATAATGGCTACACCTTC. It is translated as CARRQGADNGYTF. The V call is TRBV10-3, the J call TRBJ1-2; TRBD1 agrees at 10 bases. After removal of 10 bases from V and 6 bases from J, the junction contained 8 bases not matched to a gene. The V gene's germline CDR1 is ENHRY and CDR2 SYGVKD. There are 13 residues in the CDR3.

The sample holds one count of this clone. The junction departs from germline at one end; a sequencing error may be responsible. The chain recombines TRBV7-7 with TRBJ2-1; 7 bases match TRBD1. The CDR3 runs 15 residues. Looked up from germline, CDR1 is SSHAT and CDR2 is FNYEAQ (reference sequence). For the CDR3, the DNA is TGTGCTAGCAGTCCCCGGGACAGCCCCTACAATGAGCAGTTCTTC. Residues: CASSPRDSPYNEQFF.

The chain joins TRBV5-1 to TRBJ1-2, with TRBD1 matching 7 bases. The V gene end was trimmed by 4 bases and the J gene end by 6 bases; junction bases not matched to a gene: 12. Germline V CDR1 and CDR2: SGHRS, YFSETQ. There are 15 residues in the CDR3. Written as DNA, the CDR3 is TGCGCCAGCAGCCCCTACAGGGGTGTAACGGATGGCTACACCTTC. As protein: CASSPYRGVTDGYTF. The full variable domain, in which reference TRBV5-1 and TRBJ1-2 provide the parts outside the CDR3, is KAGVTQTPRYLIKTRGQQVTLSCSPISGHRSVSWYQQTPGQGLQFLFEYFSETQRNKGNFPGRFSGRQFSNSRSEMNVSTLELGDSALYLCASSPYRGVTDGYTFGSGTRLTVV.

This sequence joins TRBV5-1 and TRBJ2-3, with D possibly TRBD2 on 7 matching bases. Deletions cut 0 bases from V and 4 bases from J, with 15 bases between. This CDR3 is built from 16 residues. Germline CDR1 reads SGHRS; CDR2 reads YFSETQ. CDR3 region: CASSLGGGNPADTQYF. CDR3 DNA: TGCGCCAGCAGCTTGGGCGGGGGCAATCCTGCAGATACGCAGTATTTT. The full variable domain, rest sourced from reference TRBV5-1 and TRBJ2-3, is KAGVTQTPRYLIKTRGQQVTLSCSPISGHRSVSWYQQTPGQGLQFLFEYFSETQRNKGNFPGRFSGRQFSNSRSEMNVSTLELGDSALYLCASSLGGGNPADTQYFGPGTRLTVL.

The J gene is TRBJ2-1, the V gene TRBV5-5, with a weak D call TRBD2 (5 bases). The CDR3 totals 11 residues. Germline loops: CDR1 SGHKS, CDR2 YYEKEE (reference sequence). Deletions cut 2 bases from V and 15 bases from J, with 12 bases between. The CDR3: CASSLELARFF. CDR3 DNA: TGTGCCAGCAGCTTAGAATTAGCGCGGTTCTTC.

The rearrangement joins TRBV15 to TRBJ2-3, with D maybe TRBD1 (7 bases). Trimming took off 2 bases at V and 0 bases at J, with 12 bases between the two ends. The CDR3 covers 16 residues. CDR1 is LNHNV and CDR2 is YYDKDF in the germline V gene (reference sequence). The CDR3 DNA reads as TGTGCCACCAGCAGATTACAGGGGACTAGCACAGATACGCAGTATTTT. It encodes CATSRLQGTSTDTQYF.

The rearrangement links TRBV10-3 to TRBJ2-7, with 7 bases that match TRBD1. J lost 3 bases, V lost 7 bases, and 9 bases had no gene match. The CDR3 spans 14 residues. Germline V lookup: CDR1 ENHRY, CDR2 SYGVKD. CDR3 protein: CAIKRQGEDYEQYF. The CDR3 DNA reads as TGTGCCATCAAAAGACAGGGAGAGGACTACGAGCAGTACTTC.

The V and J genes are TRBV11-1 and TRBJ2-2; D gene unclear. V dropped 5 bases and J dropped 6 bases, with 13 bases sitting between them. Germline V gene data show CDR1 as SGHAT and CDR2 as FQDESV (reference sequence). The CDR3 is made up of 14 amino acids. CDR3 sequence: CASSIRSGSGELFF. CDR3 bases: TGTGCCAGCAGCATCCGGTCCGGTTCCGGGGAGCTGTTTTTT.

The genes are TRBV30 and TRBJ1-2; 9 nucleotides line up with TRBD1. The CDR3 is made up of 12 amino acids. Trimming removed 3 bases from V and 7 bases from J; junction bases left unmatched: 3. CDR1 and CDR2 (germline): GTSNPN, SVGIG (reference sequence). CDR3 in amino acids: CAWRGTGFGYTF. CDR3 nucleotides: TGTGCCTGGAGGGGGACAGGGTTTGGCTACACCTTC.

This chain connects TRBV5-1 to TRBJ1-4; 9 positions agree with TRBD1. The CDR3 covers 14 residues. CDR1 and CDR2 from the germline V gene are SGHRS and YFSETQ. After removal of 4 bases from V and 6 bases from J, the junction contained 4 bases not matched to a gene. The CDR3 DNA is TGCGCCAGCAGCCTGACAGGGGGTGATGAAAAACTGTTTTTT. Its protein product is CASSLTGGDEKLFF.